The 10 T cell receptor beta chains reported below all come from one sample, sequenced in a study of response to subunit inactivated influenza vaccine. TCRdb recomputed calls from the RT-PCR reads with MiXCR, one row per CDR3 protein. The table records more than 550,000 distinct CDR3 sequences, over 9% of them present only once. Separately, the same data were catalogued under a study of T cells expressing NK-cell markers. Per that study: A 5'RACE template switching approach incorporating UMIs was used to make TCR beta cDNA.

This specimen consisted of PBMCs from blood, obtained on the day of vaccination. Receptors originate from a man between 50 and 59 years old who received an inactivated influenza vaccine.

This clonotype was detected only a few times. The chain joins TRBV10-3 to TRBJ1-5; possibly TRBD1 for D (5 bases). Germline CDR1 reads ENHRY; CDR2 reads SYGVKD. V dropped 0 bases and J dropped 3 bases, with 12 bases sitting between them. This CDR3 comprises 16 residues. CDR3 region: CAISESAGTHNQPQHF. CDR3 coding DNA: TGTGCCATCAGTGAGTCGGCAGGGACGCACAATCAGCCCCAGCATTTT.

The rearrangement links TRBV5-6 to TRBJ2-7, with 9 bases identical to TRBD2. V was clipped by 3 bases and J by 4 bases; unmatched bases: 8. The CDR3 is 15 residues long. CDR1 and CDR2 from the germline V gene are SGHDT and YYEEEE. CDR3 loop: CASSSPGLAQYEQYF. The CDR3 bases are TGTGCCAGCAGCTCGCCGGGACTAGCACAATACGAGCAGTACTTC.

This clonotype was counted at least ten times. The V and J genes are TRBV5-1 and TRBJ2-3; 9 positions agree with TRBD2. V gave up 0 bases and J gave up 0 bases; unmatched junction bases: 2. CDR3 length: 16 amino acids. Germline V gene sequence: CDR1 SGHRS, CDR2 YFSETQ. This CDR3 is CASSLESGGSTDTQYF. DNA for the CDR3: TGCGCCAGCAGCTTGGAGAGCGGGGGGAGCACAGATACGCAGTATTTT.

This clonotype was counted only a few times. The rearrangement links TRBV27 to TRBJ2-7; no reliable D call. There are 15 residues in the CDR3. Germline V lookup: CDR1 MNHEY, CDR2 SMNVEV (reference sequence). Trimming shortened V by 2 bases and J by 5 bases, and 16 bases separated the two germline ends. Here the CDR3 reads CASSLMAQVVHEQYF. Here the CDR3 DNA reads TGTGCCAGCAGTTTAATGGCCCAGGTCGTACACGAGCAGTACTTC.

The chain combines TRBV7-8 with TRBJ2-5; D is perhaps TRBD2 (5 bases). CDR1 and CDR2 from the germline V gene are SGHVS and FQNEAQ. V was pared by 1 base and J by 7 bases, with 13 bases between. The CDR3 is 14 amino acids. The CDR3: CASSLETQRGTQYF. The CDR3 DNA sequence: TGTGCCAGCAGCTTAGAGACCCAACGGGGGACCCAGTACTTC.

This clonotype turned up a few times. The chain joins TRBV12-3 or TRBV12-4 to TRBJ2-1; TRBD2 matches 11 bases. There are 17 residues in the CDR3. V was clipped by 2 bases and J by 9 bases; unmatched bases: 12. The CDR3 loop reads CASSLSLSGRVFGEQFF. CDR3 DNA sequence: TGTGCCAGCAGTTTATCCCTTAGCGGGAGGGTTTTTGGTGAGCAGTTCTTC.

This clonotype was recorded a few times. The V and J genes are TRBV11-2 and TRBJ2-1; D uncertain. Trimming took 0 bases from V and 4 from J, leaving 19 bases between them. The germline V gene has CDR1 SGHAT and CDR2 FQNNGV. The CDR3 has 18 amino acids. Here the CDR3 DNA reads TGTGCCAGCAGCTTAGAAACTGGCAGAACGGGCCTTTACAATGAGCAGTTCTTC. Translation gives CASSLETGRTGLYNEQFF.

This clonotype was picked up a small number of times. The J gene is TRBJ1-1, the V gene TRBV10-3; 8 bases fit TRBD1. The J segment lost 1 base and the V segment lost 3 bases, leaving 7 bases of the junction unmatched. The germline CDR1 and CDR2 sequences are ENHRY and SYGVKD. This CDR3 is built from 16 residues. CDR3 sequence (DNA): TGTGCCATCAGTGACCCCCTAGGACAGGGGAACACTGAAGCTTTCTTT. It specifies CAISDPLGQGNTEAFF.

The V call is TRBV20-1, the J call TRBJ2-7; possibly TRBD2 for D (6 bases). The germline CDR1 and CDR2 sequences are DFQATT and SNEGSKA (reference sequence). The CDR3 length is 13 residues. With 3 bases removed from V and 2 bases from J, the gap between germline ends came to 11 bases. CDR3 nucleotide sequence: TGCAGTGCTAGCAAGGGACTTGCCTACGAGCAGTACTTC. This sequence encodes CSASKGLAYEQYF.

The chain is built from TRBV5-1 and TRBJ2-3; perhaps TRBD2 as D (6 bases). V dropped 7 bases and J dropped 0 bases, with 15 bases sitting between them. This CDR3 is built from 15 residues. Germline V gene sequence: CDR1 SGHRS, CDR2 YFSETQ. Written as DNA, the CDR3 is TGCGCCAGCGCGACCGCCGGGACTAGCACAGATACGCAGTATTTT. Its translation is CASATAGTSTDTQYF.